This TCR beta chain is from a study of cytomegalovirus exposure and HLA in healthy donors. Study summary: Unique TCRs numbering 75 million to 95 million, obtained from HLA-typed donors, made up an early data release.

The PCR employed 60 Vbeta primers together with 13 Jbeta primers. The repertoire was sequenced with immunoSEQ multiplex PCR; TCRdb's copy has only in-frame clones and lacks some. The sample has around 140,000 clones, around 82% seen once; the top ten hold less than 3%. Germline V gene lookup returns CDR1 SGDLS and CDR2 YYNGEE. The CDR3 is 13 residues long. V was pared by 4 bases and J by 3 bases, with 8 bases between. The sequence came from a female donor in good health and CMV-seronegative. V and J are TRBV9 and TRBJ2-1; the D is unclear. The sample was PBMCs. In DNA, the CDR3 is TGTGCCAGCAGCCCCCTAGACTACAATGAGCAGTTCTTC. It codes for CASSPLDYNEQFF.